This T cell receptor beta chain was recovered during a study of T cells in Graves' hyperthyroidism and ophthalmopathy. Overall study results and limits: Most clonotypes expanded in thyroid above 0.001 were likewise present in blood.

TCR beta CDR3 regions were amplified from RNA. RT-PCR in the first round (using the HTBI primer set) targeted the TCR CDR3. TCRdb called the multiplex PCR reads again in MiXCR, with one record for every CDR3 protein. This sample has about 360,000 distinct CDR3 sequences, with less than 15% found just once. This clonotype has a handful of counts. Antigen unknown. Sequenced input: blood. The sequence came from a woman between 18 and 29 years old with Graves' hyperthyroidism.

Here the CDR3 reads CASSQDRGSLGYTF. The CDR3 DNA follows: TGTGCCAGCAGCCAAGATCGGGGATCCCTCGGCTACACCTTC. This chain uses TRBV4-2 with TRBJ1-2; D is unresolved. This CDR3 is 14 amino acids long. Germline CDR1 LGHNA, CDR2 YNFKEQ. V dropped 0 bases and J dropped 8 bases, with 13 bases sitting between them.